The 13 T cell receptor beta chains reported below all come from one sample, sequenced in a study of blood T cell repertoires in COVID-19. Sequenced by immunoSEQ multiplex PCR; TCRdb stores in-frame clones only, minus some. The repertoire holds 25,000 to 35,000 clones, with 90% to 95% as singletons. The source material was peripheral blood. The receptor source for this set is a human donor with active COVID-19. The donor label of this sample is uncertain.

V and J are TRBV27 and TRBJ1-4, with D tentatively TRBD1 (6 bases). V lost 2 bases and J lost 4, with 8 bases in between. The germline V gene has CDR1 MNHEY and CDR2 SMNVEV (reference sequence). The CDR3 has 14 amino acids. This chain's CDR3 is CASSLDRINEKLFF. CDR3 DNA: TGTGCCAGCAGTTTAGACAGGATTAATGAAAAACTGTTTTTT.

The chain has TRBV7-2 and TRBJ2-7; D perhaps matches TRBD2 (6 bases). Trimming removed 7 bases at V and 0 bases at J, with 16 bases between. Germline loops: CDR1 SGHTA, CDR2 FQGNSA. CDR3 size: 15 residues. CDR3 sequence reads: CASTRVGGSSYEQYF. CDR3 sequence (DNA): TGTGCCAGCACAAGGGTCGGGGGAAGCTCCTACGAGCAGTACTTC.

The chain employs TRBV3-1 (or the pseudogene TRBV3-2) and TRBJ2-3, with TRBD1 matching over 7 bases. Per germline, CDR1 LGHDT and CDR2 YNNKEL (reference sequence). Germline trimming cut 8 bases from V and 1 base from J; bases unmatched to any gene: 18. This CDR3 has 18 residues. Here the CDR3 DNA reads TGTGCCAGCCTCATTTCAGACAGGGAGTGTTGCGGCACAGATACGCAGTATTTT. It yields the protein CASLISDRECCGTDTQYF.

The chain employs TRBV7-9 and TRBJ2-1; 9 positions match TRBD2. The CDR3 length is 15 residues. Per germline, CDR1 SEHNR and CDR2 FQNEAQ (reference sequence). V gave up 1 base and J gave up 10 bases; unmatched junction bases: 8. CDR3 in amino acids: CASSLVPSGVGEQFF. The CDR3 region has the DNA TGTGCCAGCAGCTTAGTTCCTAGCGGGGTGGGAGAGCAGTTCTTC.

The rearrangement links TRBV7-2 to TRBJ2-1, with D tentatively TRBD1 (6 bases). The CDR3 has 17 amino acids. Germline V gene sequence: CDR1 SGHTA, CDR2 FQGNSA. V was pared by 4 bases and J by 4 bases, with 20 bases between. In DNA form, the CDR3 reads TGTGCCAGCAGCTCGCAGACAGGCGGCAGCTGGTACAATGAGCAGTTCTTC. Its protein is CASSSQTGGSWYNEQFF.

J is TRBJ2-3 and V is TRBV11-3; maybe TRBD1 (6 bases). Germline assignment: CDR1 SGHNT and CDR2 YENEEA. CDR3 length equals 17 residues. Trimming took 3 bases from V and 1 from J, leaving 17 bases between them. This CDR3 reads CASSLGHPAWGTDTQYF. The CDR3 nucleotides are TGTGCCAGCAGCTTGGGACATCCGGCCTGGGGCACAGATACGCAGTATTTT.

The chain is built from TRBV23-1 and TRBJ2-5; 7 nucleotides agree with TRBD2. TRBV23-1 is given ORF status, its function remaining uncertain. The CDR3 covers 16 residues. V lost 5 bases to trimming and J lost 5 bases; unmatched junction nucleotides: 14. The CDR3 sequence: CASSTRLAGTGETQYF. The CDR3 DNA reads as TGCGCCAGCAGTACCAGACTAGCCGGGACGGGGGAGACCCAGTACTTC.

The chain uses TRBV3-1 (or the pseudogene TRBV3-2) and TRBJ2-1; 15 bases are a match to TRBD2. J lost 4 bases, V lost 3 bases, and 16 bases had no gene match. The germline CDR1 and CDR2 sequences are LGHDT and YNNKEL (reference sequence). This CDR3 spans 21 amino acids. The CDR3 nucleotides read TGTGCCAGCAGCCAGGCTGGAGGACTAGCGGGGGGGACTGCGCGTTACAATGAGCAGTTCTTC. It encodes CASSQAGGLAGGTARYNEQFF.

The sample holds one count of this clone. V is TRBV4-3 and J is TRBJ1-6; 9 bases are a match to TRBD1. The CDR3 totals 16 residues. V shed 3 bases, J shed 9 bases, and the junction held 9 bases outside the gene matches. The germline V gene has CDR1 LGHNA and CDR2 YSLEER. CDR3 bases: TGCGCCAGCAGCCAGAGGACAGGGGTCTATGGTTCACCCCTCCACTTT. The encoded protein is CASSQRTGVYGSPLHF.

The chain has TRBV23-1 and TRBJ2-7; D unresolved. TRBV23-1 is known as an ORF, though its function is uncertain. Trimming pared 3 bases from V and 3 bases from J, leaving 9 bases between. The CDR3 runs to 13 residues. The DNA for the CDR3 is TGCGCCAGCAGTCACCCCCACTACTACGAGCAGTACTTC. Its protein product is CASSHPHYYEQYF.

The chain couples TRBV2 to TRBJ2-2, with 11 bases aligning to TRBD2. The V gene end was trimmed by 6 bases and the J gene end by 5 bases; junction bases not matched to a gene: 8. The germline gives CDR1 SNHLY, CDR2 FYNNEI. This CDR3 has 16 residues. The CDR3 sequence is CASRNLLAGATGELFF. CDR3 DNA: TGTGCCAGCAGGAATTTACTAGCGGGGGCTACCGGGGAGCTGTTTTTT.

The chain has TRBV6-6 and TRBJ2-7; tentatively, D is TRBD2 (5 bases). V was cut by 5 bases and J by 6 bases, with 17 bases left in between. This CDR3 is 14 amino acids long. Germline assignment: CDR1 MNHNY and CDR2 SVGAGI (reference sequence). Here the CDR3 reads CASSRTEGFGEQYF. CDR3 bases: TGTGCCAGCAGTCGGACTGAGGGTTTCGGCGAGCAGTACTTC.

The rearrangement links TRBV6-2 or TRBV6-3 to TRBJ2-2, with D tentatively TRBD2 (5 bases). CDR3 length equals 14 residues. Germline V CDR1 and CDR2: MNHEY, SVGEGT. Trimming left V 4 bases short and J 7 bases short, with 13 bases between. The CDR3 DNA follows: TGTGCCAGCAGTTCCAGTCGAGGGAACGGGGAGCTGTTTTTT. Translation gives CASSSSRGNGELFF.